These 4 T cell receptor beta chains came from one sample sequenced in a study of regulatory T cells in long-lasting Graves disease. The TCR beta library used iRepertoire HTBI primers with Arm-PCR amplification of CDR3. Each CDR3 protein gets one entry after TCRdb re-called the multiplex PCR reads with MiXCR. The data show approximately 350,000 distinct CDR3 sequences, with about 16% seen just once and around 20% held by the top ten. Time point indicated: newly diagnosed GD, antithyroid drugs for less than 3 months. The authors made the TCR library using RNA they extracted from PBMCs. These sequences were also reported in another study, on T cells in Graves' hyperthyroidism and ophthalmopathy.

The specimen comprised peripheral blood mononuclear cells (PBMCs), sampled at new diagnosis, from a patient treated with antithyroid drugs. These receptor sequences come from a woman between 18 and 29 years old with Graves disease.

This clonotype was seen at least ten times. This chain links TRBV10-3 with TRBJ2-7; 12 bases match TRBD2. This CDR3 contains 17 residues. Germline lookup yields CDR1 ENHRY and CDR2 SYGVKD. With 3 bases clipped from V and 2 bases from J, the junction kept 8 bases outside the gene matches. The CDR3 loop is CAISDSGTSGPTYEQYF. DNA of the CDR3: TGTGCCATCAGTGATTCCGGGACTAGCGGGCCCACCTACGAGCAGTACTTC.

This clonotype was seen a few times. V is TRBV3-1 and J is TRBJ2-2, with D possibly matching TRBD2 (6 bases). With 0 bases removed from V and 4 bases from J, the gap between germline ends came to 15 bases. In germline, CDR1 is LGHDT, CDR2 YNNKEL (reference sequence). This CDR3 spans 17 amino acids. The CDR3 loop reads CASSQDWGGRPTGELFF. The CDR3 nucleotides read TGTGCCAGCAGCCAAGATTGGGGAGGAAGACCCACCGGGGAGCTGTTTTTT.

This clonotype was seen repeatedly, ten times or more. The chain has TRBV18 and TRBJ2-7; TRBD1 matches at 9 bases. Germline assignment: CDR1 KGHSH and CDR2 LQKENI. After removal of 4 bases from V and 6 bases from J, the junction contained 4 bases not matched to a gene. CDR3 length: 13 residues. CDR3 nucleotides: TGTGCCAGCTCACAAGGACAGGGGCTCGAGCAGTACTTC. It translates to CASSQGQGLEQYF.

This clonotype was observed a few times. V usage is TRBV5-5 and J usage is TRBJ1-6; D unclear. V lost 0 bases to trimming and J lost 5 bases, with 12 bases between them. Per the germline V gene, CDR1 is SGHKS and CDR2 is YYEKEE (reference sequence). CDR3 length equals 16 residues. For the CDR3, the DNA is TGTGCCAGCAGCTTGGGGTTGTCACGGAATAATTCACCCCTCCACTTT. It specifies CASSLGLSRNNSPLHF.